This T cell receptor beta chain was sequenced in a study of blood T cell repertoires in COVID-19. Study details: Both acute and convalescent COVID-19 samples were obtained from the United States, Italy and Spain. T cells, B-cell-depleted T cells, or PBMCs supplied cDNA or gDNA.

The CDR3 runs 14 residues. Produced via immunoSEQ multiplex PCR; TCRdb's table is partial and in-frame only. The repertoire holds about 210,000 clones, roughly four fifths seen once, with about an eighth in the top ten. V gene TRBV21-1 combines with J gene TRBJ2-7; the table's TRBD1 call for D was not verified on the DNA. TRBV21-1 is shown as a pseudogene. The sequence was obtained from a woman between 40 and 50 years old with acute or convalescent COVID-19. Sequences were obtained from peripheral blood. CDR3 nucleotides: TGTGCCAGCAGCAGTGAGACAGAAATTTACGAGCAGTACTTC. Amino acids: CASSSETEIYEQYF.